Sequencing of this T cell receptor beta chain was carried out in a study of T-cell reconstitution after alpha-beta-depleted transplantation in children. Concerning this clonotype itself: Its antigen is not identified.

Findings of the study overall: Once a year had passed after transplant, T-cell counts and diversity came mostly from newly produced T cells. Where alpha-beta T cells came from about two months after transplant was reportedly several hundred expanded graft clones. Surviving recipient T cells and thymic progenitors underlay high day-60 TCRbeta diversity in some patients.

Molecular barcoding with unique molecular identifiers was used for the TCRbeta library. TCRdb processed the PCR reads anew with MiXCR; each CDR3 protein has one entry. The sample has about 420,000 distinct CDR3 sequences, 15% to 20% seen once. Germline V lookup: CDR1 ENHRY, CDR2 SYGVKD. This CDR3 comprises 13 residues. V was pared by 1 base and J by 4 bases, with 7 bases between. The J gene is TRBJ2-5, the V gene TRBV10-3; a weak D match, TRBD1 (6 bases). The sequencing used PBMCs, mostly from graft donor cells, collected 360 days after TCRalphabeta/CD19-depleted stem cell transplant. This clonotype was sampled from a boy under two years old who had a stem cell transplant for Wiskott-Aldrich syndrome, so the T cells may come from the graft donor. CDR3 coding DNA: TGTGCCATCAGTGAGTTCAGGGGAGAGACCCAGTACTTC. Its protein product is CAISEFRGETQYF.